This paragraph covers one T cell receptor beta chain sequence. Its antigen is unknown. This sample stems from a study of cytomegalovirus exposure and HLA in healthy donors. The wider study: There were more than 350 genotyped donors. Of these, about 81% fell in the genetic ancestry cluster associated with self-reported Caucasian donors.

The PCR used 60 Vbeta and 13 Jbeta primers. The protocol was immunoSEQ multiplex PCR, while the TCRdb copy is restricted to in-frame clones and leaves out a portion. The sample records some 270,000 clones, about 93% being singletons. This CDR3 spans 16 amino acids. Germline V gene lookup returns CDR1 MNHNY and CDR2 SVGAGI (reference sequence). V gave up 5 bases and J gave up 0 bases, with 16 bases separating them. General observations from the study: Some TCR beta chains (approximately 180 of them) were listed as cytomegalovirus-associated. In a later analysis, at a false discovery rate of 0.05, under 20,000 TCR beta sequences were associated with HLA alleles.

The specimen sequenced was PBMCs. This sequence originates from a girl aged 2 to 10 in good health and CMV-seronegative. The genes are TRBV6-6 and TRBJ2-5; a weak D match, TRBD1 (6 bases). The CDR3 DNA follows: TGTGCCAGCAGTCACCTCGGACAGTCGTACCAAGAGACCCAGTACTTC. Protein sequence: CASSHLGQSYQETQYF.